The TCR beta chain under discussion was sequenced for a study of identifying expanded T cells in peripheral blood. Produced via immunoSEQ multiplex PCR; TCRdb's table is partial and in-frame only. Among over 70,000 clones, more than 75% were seen once, and the ten largest hold roughly 19%. Germline CDR1 and CDR2: SGHAT and FQNNGV. V was trimmed by 4 bases and J by 0 bases, leaving 19 bases between them. The CDR3 has 18 residues. Material for sequencing was blood. This chain connects TRBV11-2 to TRBJ1-3, with D perhaps matching TRBD1 (6 bases). This receptor was obtained from a person aged 18-69 years in good health. The CDR3 DNA reads TGTGCCAGCAGCTCCCCGGAGTGGGGGACACGCTCTGGAAACACCATATATTTT. Its translation is CASSSPEWGTRSGNTIYF.